This TCR beta chain was documented in a study of T cells in tuberculosis. General study results and limits: Active tuberculosis cases were adults; controls were adolescents.

Germline CDR1 is MNHNS and CDR2 is SASEGT. CDR3 length: 15 residues. Deletions cut 5 bases from V and 2 bases from J, with 15 bases between. Time point described: new active TB diagnosis, blood taken before or within 7 days of starting treatment. A note on this clone: No antigen is known for it.

TCRdb keeps only in-frame clones here, not all; method: immunoSEQ multiplex PCR. The table lists tens of thousands of clones, 75% to 95% of them singletons. The chain links TRBV6-1 to TRBJ1-2, with D hard to call. The source of this sequence is an adult with tuberculosis. The material sequenced was PBMCs, taken at tuberculosis diagnosis. Here the CDR3 reads CASSLRHLPNYGYTF. The CDR3 DNA reads TGTGCCAGCAGTCTCCGACACCTCCCCAACTATGGCTACACCTTC.